This T cell receptor beta chain comes out of a study of blood T cell repertoires in COVID-19. At the level of the study: T cells, B-cell-depleted T cells, or PBMCs supplied cDNA or gDNA.

CDR1 is PRHDT, CDR2 FYEKMQ, per germline (reference sequence). CDR3 size: 15 residues. With 4 bases clipped from V and 7 bases from J, the junction kept 8 bases outside the gene matches. In the authors' workflow: It was from reference gene primer amplification that nucleated cell counts were estimated. TCRdb's table, derived via immunoSEQ multiplex PCR, lists solely in-frame clones and lacks some. The V and J calls and the clone size are those of that table, but D and trimming were determined from the DNA. The table lists approximately 350,000 clones, about 90% of them singletons. Sequencing was carried out using peripheral blood. The clonotype comes from a woman aged 70 to 79 with COVID-19, enrolled during active disease. This chain joins TRBV13 and TRBJ2-1, with 9 bases fitting TRBD1. CDR3 nucleotides: TGTGCCAGCAGCTCCGAGGGACAGGGTTCTAATGAGCAGTTCTTC. Translation: CASSSEGQGSNEQFF.